This T cell receptor (beta chain) was sequenced during a study of cytomegalovirus exposure and HLA in healthy donors. Overall study findings and caveats: The investigators catalogued under 200 TCR beta chains as cytomegalovirus-associated.

CDR1 is SGHVS and CDR2 is FQNEAQ in the germline V gene. V trimming: 1 base; J trimming: 3 bases; junction bases outside the gene matches: 8. The CDR3 totals 17 residues. With respect to this clone: Its antigen is unidentified.

13 Jbeta primers and 60 Vbeta primers were used for the PCR. The protocol was immunoSEQ multiplex PCR, while the TCRdb copy is restricted to in-frame clones and leaves out a portion. The sample shows about 70,000 clones, approximately 60% of them seen only once. The V call is TRBV7-8, the J call TRBJ2-2; 7 nucleotides agree with TRBD1. What was sequenced was PBMCs. This sequence originates from a man aged 25-45 years in good health and CMV-seronegative. CDR3 coding DNA: TGTGCCAGCAGCTTAGTAACAGGGGAATCAGACACCGGGGAGCTGTTTTTT. This sequence encodes CASSLVTGESDTGELFF.